This T cell receptor (beta chain) was recovered during a study of T cells after yellow fever vaccination. MiXCR, run by TCRdb on the 5' RACE reads, gives a single entry per CDR3 protein. In the table there are roughly 330,000 distinct CDR3 sequences, 4% of which are singletons. This clonotype was recorded a few times. The sequence came from a man in his late teens or twenties who received the YFV17D yellow fever vaccine. Sequenced material: PBMCs, taken 5 days after the yellow fever booster vaccination.

This CDR3 is CASSRVQGYEQYF. The DNA of the CDR3 is TGTGCCAGCAGCCGGGTACAGGGCTACGAGCAGTACTTC. V usage is TRBV5-6 and J usage is TRBJ2-7, with a possible D match to TRBD1 (6 bases). With 4 bases removed from V and 3 bases from J, the gap between germline ends came to 11 bases. The CDR3 is 13 amino acids. CDR1 is SGHDT, CDR2 YYEEEE, per germline.